A selection of T cell receptor beta chains follows, all from one sample in a study of shared clonotypes between healthy human individuals. Method: immunoSEQ multiplex PCR; TCRdb's copy keeps in-frame clones and lacks some. The table includes approximately 1.4 million clones, around 98% detected once. Input material: naive CD4+ T cells sorted from blood. The receptors shown here come from a man aged 25 to 40 in good health. CDR3s include the opening cysteine and the closing phenylalanine or tryptophan. The order of the fields is CDR3 DNA, CDR3 protein, D gene, V gene, J gene. D genes are given only for firm matches.

DNA: TGCAGCGGCACAGGAGAGGGGGAGACCCAGTACTTC
CDR3: CSGTGEGETQYF
D: -
V: TRBV29-1
J: TRBJ2-5

DNA: TGCGCCAGCAGGGCGGGAGCTAGCGGCTCCTACGAGCAGTACTTC
CDR3: CASRAGASGSYEQYF
D: TRBD2
V: TRBV5-1
J: TRBJ2-7

DNA: TGCGCCAGCAGCCCGGCAGGGGGGAGCAATCAGCCCCAGCATTTT
CDR3: CASSPAGGSNQPQHF
D: TRBD1
V: TRBV5-1
J: TRBJ1-5

DNA: TGTGCCAGCTCACGCTCGAACCCGGGGGTGGTTGAGCAGTACTTC
CDR3: CASSRSNPGVVEQYF
D: -
V: TRBV18
J: TRBJ2-7

DNA: TGCGCCAGCAGCCTCCGGACAGGGGGCAACTATGGCTACACCTTC
CDR3: CASSLRTGGNYGYTF
D: TRBD1
V: TRBV4-1
J: TRBJ1-2

DNA: TGCAGCGTTGGACAGCCCCAAGAGACCCAGTACTTC
CDR3: CSVGQPQETQYF
D: -
V: TRBV29-1
J: TRBJ2-5

DNA: TGTGCCAGCGGCCGGCAGGAGGCCTACGAGCAGTACTTC
CDR3: CASGRQEAYEQYF
D: -
V: TRBV2
J: TRBJ2-7

DNA: TGTGCCAGCAGCCCCCACGGCGGGAGGGCCGATCGCTACGAGCAGTACTTC
CDR3: CASSPHGGRADRYEQYF
D: TRBD2
V: TRBV9
J: TRBJ2-7

DNA: TGTGCCAGCAGTCCCCTCGGGGAGGGGACAGATACGCAGTATTTT
CDR3: CASSPLGEGTDTQYF
D: TRBD2
V: TRBV27
J: TRBJ2-3

DNA: TGTGCCTGGAGACGCCGGGGTCGGGAGCAGCAGTTCTTC
CDR3: CAWRRRGREQQFF
D: -
V: TRBV30
J: TRBJ2-1

DNA: TGCGCCAGCAGCTGGGGACTAGCGGGAAACACCGGGGAGCTGTTTTTT
CDR3: CASSWGLAGNTGELFF
D: TRBD2
V: TRBV5-1
J: TRBJ2-2

DNA: TGTGCCAGCTCACCAGGGGGGAACCTTAACTATGGCTACACCTTC
CDR3: CASSPGGNLNYGYTF
D: -
V: TRBV18
J: TRBJ1-2

DNA: TGTGCCAGCAGCTCACCGGGCGGGGGCGATCATGGCTACACCTTC
CDR3: CASSSPGGGDHGYTF
D: -
V: TRBV5-4
J: TRBJ1-2

DNA: TGTGCCAGCAGTGTCGGGGTGTCTCATCAGCCCCAGCATTTT
CDR3: CASSVGVSHQPQHF
D: -
V: TRBV6-5
J: TRBJ1-5